This record covers a single T cell receptor beta chain. Its specificity is unknown. The entry originates in a study of cytomegalovirus exposure and HLA in healthy donors. In the study overall: The same platform as the roughly 630 first-cohort repertoires was used for the 120 validation repertoires, a later analysis reported. Regarding the study as a whole: Specificity for CMV antigens was confirmed in vitro for a few of the CMV-associated chains.

Sequencing was performed with immunoSEQ multiplex PCR; in TCRdb, only in-frame clones are kept and a portion is missing. The sample contains under 200,000 clones, roughly three quarters of which appear only once. The CDR3 sequence is 16 residues long. Trimming pared 3 bases from V and 0 bases from J, leaving 14 bases between. From germline, CDR1 is LNHDA and CDR2 SQIVND (reference sequence). The donors formed part of the roughly 120-subject validation cohort, distinct from the approximately 630-subject first cohort. This TCR came from a woman aged 25 to 39 in good health and CMV-seronegative. Specimen: PBMCs. The chain carries TRBV19 and TRBJ1-1; maybe TRBD1 (5 bases). The CDR3 here is CASSIIRAPMNTEAFF. The CDR3, as DNA: TGTGCCAGTAGTATCATCAGGGCCCCAATGAACACTGAAGCTTTCTTT.